These 15 T cell receptor beta chains were sequenced from one sample in a study of T-cell memory formation after mild COVID-19. TCRdb re-called the 5' RACE reads through MiXCR, storing one row per CDR3 protein. This table has around 300,000 distinct CDR3 sequences, roughly 18% appearing once. Specimen: PBMCs or a T cell subset sorted from them (not recorded which). The receptors shown here come from a young man who had mild COVID-19 (a few samples of this study predate the infection). Cell type and time point are not known.

The chain combines TRBV2 with TRBJ2-2; D not resolved. V was trimmed by 6 bases and J by 3 bases, leaving 8 bases between them. This CDR3 has 13 amino acids. Germline V lookup: CDR1 SNHLY, CDR2 FYNNEI. This CDR3 reads CASRLDYTGELFF. The DNA of the CDR3 is TGTGCCAGCAGGCTTGACTACACCGGGGAGCTGTTTTTT. Full variable domain (remainder filled in from reference TRBV2 and TRBJ2-2): EPEVTQTPSHQVTQMGQEVILRCVPISNHLYFYWYRQILGQKVEFLVSFYNNEISEKSEIFDDQFSVERPDGSNFTLKIRSTKLEDSAMYFCASRLDYTGELFFGEGSRLTVL.

This clonotype occurred a few times. The rearrangement joins TRBV6-5 to TRBJ2-6, with 9 bases matching TRBD1. V lost 0 bases and J lost 12; bases outside the gene matches: 6. Germline lookup yields CDR1 MNHEY and CDR2 SVGAGI. This CDR3 has 15 residues. CDR3 loop: CASSYSKQGAIVLTF. The CDR3 DNA follows: TGTGCCAGCAGTTACTCGAAACAGGGGGCGATCGTCCTGACTTTC.

This clonotype was counted a few times. The chain uses TRBV5-1 and TRBJ1-1; the D is unclear. The CDR3 sequence is 13 residues long. CDR1 and CDR2 from the germline V gene are SGHRS and YFSETQ. V was shortened by 5 bases and J by 4 bases, with 12 bases between the two germline ends. CDR3 protein: CASRGNAGTEAFF. In DNA form, the CDR3 reads TGCGCCAGCAGGGGGAATGCGGGCACTGAAGCTTTCTTT.

This clonotype was seen a few times. V usage is TRBV29-1 and J usage is TRBJ1-5; D gene uncertain. This CDR3 region has 14 residues. Germline CDR1 and CDR2: SQVTM and ANQGSEA. Trimming removed 5 bases from V and 1 base from J, with 12 bases in between. The CDR3 bases are TGCAGCGTTTCCGGGGAGAGGAGCAATCAGCCCCAGCATTTT. This gives the protein CSVSGERSNQPQHF.

This rearrangement joins TRBV5-5 to TRBJ1-2, with D perhaps TRBD1 (6 bases). The CDR3 covers 16 residues. Trimming shortened V by 4 bases and J by 5 bases, and 21 bases separated the two germline ends. CDR1 and CDR2 (germline): SGHKS, YYEKEE (reference sequence). Here the CDR3 reads CASSAGEGGARYGYTF. The CDR3 nucleotides read TGTGCCAGCAGCGCGGGCGAAGGGGGAGCGCGTTATGGCTACACCTTC.

The chain couples TRBV7-8 to TRBJ1-2, with D possibly matching TRBD1 (5 bases). V shed 0 bases and J shed 4 bases, with 15 bases lying between them. Germline V gene data show CDR1 as SGHVS and CDR2 as FQNEAQ. The CDR3 consists of 16 residues. In DNA form, the CDR3 reads TGTGCCAGCAGCTTAGCCTCAGGGTCGACGAGCTATGGCTACACCTTC. Its protein product is CASSLASGSTSYGYTF.

There are a few counts of this clonotype. The chain carries TRBV21-1 and TRBJ1-2. TRBV21-1 is tagged as a pseudogene. This CDR3 contains 13 residues. The CDR3 loop is CASSPRLARGYTF. The CDR3, as DNA: TGTGCCAGCAGCCCCCGTTTGGCAAGAGGCTACACCTTC.

The chain carries TRBV7-2 and TRBJ1-5; tentative D call: TRBD1 (6 bases). The CDR3 contains 16 residues. Trimming cost V 1 base and J 5 bases, with 15 bases left between them. Per the germline V gene, CDR1 is SGHTA and CDR2 is FQGNSA. The CDR3 sequence: CASSLDGGLSYQPQHF. The CDR3 DNA reads as TGTGCCAGCAGCTTAGACGGGGGGCTCTCGTATCAGCCCCAGCATTTT.

The chain employs TRBV12-3 or TRBV12-4 and TRBJ1-1, with 8 bases that match TRBD1. V lost 7 bases to trimming and J lost 11 bases; unmatched junction nucleotides: 9. The CDR3 runs to 12 residues. Written as DNA, the CDR3 is TGTGCCAGCACCCAGACAGGGGACAAGGCTTTCTTT. Its protein is CASTQTGDKAFF.

This clonotype was detected many times. The V call is TRBV7-6, the J call TRBJ2-1, with TRBD1 identical over 7 bases. CDR3 length: 14 residues. Germline V lookup: CDR1 SGHVS, CDR2 FNYEAQ. V lost 4 bases to trimming and J lost 9 bases; unmatched junction nucleotides: 9. CDR3 nucleotide sequence: TGTGCCAGCAGCTCCCTGACAGGGAACTTTGAGCAGTTCTTC. It is translated as CASSSLTGNFEQFF.

V gene TRBV9 combines with J gene TRBJ1-4; 7 bases fit TRBD1. The germline V gene encodes CDR1 SGDLS and CDR2 YYNGEE. Trimming took 0 bases from V and 6 from J; bases not matched to a gene: 2. The length of the CDR3 is 14 residues. The CDR3 loop reads CASSVGTGDEKLFF. The CDR3 nucleotides read TGTGCCAGCAGCGTAGGGACAGGAGATGAAAAACTGTTTTTT.

This clonotype came up a few times. The rearrangement joins TRBV19 to TRBJ2-3; D is uncertain. CDR3 length: 15 residues. Germline V gene data show CDR1 as LNHDA and CDR2 as SQIVND (reference sequence). V was shortened by 1 base and J by 2 bases, with 10 bases between the two germline ends. Here the CDR3 reads CASSIADGSTDTQYF. CDR3 bases: TGTGCCAGTAGTATAGCAGACGGCTCCACAGATACGCAGTATTTT.

This chain uses TRBV29-1 with TRBJ1-1; D remains unclear. CDR3 length: 12 amino acids. V gave up 4 bases and J gave up 0 bases, with 6 bases separating them. Germline CDR1 is SQVTM and CDR2 is ANQGSEA. The CDR3 region is CSVAPMNTEAFF. CDR3 bases: TGCAGCGTTGCCCCCATGAACACTGAAGCTTTCTTT.

The genes are TRBV11-2 and TRBJ1-2; tentatively, D is TRBD1 (6 bases). The V end was cut by 3 bases, the J end by 8 bases, with 13 bases between. Per the germline V gene, CDR1 is SGHAT and CDR2 is FQNNGV. The CDR3 covers 13 residues. In DNA, the CDR3 is TGTGCCAGCAGCTTGACGGACAGTGGAGGCTACACCTTC. It is translated as CASSLTDSGGYTF.

The sample holds one count of this clonotype. V and J are TRBV6-2 or TRBV6-3 and TRBJ2-2; 7 bases are a match to TRBD2. Germline V gene sequence: CDR1 MNHEY, CDR2 SVGEGT. Losses at the gene ends were 5 bases for V and 0 bases for J; bases not matched to a gene: 9. CDR3 length equals 17 residues. The CDR3 protein is CASSPGAGLPNTGELFF. DNA of the CDR3: TGTGCCAGCAGTCCGGGTGCGGGACTACCGAACACCGGGGAGCTGTTTTTT.